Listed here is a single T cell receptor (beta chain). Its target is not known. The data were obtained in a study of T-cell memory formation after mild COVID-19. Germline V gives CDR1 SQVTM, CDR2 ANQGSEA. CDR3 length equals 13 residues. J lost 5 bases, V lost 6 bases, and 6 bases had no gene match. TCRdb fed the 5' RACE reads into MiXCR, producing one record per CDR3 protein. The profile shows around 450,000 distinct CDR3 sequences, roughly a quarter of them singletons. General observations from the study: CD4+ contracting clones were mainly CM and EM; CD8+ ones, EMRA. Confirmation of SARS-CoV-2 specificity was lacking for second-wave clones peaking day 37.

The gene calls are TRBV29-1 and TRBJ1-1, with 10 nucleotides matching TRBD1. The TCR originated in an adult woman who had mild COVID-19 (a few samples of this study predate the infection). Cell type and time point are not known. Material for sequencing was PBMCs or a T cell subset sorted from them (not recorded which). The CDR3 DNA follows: TGCAGCGTCCAGGGACAGGGGAAAACTGAAGCTTTCTTT. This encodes CSVQGQGKTEAFF. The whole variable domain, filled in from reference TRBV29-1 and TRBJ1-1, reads SAVISQKPSRDICQRGTSLTIQCQVDSQVTMMFWYRQQPGQSLTLIATANQGSEATYESGFVIDKFPISRPNLTFSTLTVSNMSPEDSSIYLCSVQGQGKTEAFFGQGTRLTVV.